These T cell receptor beta chains were read from a single sample in a study of CD8+ T cells in alopecia areata. This table comes from immunoSEQ multiplex PCR, and its TCRdb copy is limited to in-frame clones, with some not included. The sample includes about 200,000 clones, approximately 60% of them seen just once. The source was CD4+ T cells sorted from blood, collected at week 4, from a patient treated with tofacitinib. These receptors were obtained from a human donor with alopecia areata. Each CDR3 is given with its conserved first and last residue. D genes are given only for firm matches. Size is stated for part of the rows, as once, few or many counts, or as a class when the clone is expanded.

>TRBV5-4|TRBJ2-5|TRBD1|.|14
CASSLTGGRETQYF
TGTGCCAGCAGCTTAACAGGGGGCAGGGAGACCCAGTACTTC
>TRBV29-1|TRBJ2-7|TRBD2|.|15
CSVSPRLASRDEQYF
TGCAGCGTCTCACCCCGACTAGCGTCCCGGGACGAGCAGTACTTC
>TRBV4-2|TRBJ1-1|.|.|15
CASSHLERANTEAFF
TGTGCCAGCAGCCACCTCGAGAGGGCGAACACTGAAGCTTTCTTT
>TRBV28|TRBJ2-6|.|.|17
CASSLRKISSGANVLTF
TGTGCCAGCAGTTTGCGGAAAATCAGCTCTGGGGCCAACGTCCTGACTTTC
>TRBV30|TRBJ1-1|TRBD1|.|15
CAWRDRSFLNTEAFF
TGTGCCTGGAGGGACAGGAGCTTCTTAAACACTGAAGCTTTCTTT
>TRBV29-1|TRBJ2-1|.|.|12
CSVQIGYNEQFF
TGCAGCGTTCAGATAGGGTACAATGAGCAGTTCTTC
>TRBV30|TRBJ1-5|.|.|13
CAWKAGENQPQHF
TGTGCCTGGAAAGCGGGAGAGAATCAGCCCCAGCATTTT
>TRBV2|TRBJ1-5|.|few|14
CASSETQGHQPQHF
TGTGCCAGCAGTGAGACTCAGGGACATCAGCCCCAGCATTTT
>TRBV10-3|TRBJ1-2|.|few|14
CAISESRGDYGYTF
TGTGCCATCAGTGAGTCTAGGGGCGACTATGGCTACACCTTC
>TRBV9|TRBJ1-4|TRBD1|.|15
CASSIRGTGGEKLFF
TGTGCCAGCAGCATCCGAGGGACAGGGGGAGAAAAACTGTTTTTT
>TRBV7-2|TRBJ2-5|.|.|15
CASSLARGLGETQYF
TGTGCCAGCAGCTTAGCCCGGGGGCTTGGGGAGACCCAGTACTTC
>TRBV6-5|TRBJ1-6|.|few|14
CASTRGQINSPLHF
TGTGCCAGCACAAGAGGACAGATTAATTCACCCCTCCACTTT
>TRBV27|TRBJ1-6|.|.|15
CASSLEQIPNSPLHF
TGTGCCAGCAGTTTAGAGCAGATCCCTAATTCACCCCTCCACTTT
>TRBV23-1|TRBJ2-2|.|few|16
CASSRTRRGNTGELFF
TGCGCCAGCAGTCGGACACGGAGAGGGAACACCGGGGAGCTGTTTTTT